The source of this TCR beta chain is a study of response to subunit inactivated influenza vaccine (dated 2018 in TCRdb). Background for the entire study: Deep quantitative T cell receptor repertoire profiling was used in the study to track responses to a trivalent subunit inactivated influenza vaccine.

A remark on this clonotype: The target of this receptor is not known. Base qualities are not at hand, and no much larger clone is one base apart.

V lost 3 bases and J lost 0 bases; the stretch between them is 13 bases long. The CDR1 and CDR2 encoded by the germline V gene (reference sequence) are DFQATT and SNEGSKA. The CDR3 measures 15 amino acids from cysteine to phenylalanine. Of all the DNA, just the CDR3 is kept, 45 bases in frame from base 1. Library preparation was by RT-PCR. The instrument was an Illumina HiSeq 2500. TCRdb took the public reads, trimmed them with fastp at Q25, ran MiXCR for clone calling and kept in-frame beta chains. Rows are unified per CDR3 protein, each entry keeping the most common DNA and genes. For this sample there are about 650,000 distinct CDR3 sequences; 11% to 15% appear just once. Clones ranked in the top ten supply about 7.4% of the sample. Overall study results and their limits: According to the authors, only a limited number of new T cells may be recruited by each seasonal influenza vaccination.

The input for sequencing was PBMCs from blood, taken 14 to 15 days before vaccination. The sequence was obtained from a man aged 50 to 59 who received an inactivated influenza vaccine. Donor details come from another sample of the same person, matched by shared clones. This chain is built from TRBV20-1 and TRBJ2-3; TRBD2 could be the D gene, as 5 bases match. The CDR3 region: CSASGRGGSTDTQYF. The DNA is as follows: TGCAGTGCTAGTGGACGCGGCGGGAGCACAGATACGCAGTATTTT.